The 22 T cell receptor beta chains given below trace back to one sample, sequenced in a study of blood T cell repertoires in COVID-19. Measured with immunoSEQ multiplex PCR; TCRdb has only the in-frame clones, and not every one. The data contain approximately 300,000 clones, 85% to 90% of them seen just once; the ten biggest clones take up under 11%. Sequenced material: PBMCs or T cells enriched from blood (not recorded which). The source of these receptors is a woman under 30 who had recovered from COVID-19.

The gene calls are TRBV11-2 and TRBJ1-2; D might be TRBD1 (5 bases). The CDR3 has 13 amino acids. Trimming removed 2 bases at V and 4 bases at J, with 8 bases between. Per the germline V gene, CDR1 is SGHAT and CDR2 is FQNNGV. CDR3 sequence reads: CASSLFRAYGYTF. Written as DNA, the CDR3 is TGTGCCAGCAGCTTATTCAGGGCCTATGGCTACACCTTC.

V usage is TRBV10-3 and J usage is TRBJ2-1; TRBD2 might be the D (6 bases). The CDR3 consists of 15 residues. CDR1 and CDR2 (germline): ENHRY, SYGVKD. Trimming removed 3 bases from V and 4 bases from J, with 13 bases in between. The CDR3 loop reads CAISDGGAGYNEQFF. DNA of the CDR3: TGTGCCATCAGTGATGGCGGGGCCGGATACAATGAGCAGTTCTTC.

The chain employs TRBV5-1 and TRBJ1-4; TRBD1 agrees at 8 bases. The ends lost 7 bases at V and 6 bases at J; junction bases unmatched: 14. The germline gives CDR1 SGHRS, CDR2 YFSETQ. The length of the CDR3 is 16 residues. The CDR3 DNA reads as TGCGCCAGCGCCTTAAGGACAGGGTCTTCGTATGAAAAACTGTTTTTT. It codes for CASALRTGSSYEKLFF.

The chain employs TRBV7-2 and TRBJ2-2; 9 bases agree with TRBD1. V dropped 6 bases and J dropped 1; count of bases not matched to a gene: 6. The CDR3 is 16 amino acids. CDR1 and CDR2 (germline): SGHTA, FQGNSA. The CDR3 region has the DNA TGTGCCAGCAGTCCGCCGGGACAGGGGAACACCGGGGAGCTGTTTTTT. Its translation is CASSPPGQGNTGELFF.

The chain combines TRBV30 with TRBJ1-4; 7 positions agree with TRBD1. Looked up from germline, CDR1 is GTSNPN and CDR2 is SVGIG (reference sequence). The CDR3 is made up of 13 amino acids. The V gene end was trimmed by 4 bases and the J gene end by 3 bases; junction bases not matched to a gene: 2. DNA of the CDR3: TGTGCCTGGACGGGACAGTCTAATGAAAAACTGTTTTTT. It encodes CAWTGQSNEKLFF.

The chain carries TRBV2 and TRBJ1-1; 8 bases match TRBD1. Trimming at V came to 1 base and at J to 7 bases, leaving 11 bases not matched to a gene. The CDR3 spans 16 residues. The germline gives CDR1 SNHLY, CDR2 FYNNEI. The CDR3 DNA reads TGTGCCAGCAGTGAAGGGCAGGGGGCGATGCTCTATGAAGCTTTCTTT. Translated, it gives CASSEGQGAMLYEAFF.

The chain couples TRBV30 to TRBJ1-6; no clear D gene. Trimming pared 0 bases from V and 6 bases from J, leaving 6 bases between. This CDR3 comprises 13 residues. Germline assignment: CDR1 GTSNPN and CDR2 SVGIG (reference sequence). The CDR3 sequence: CAWSVDSNSPLHF. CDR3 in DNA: TGTGCCTGGAGTGTGGACTCTAATTCACCCCTCCACTTT.

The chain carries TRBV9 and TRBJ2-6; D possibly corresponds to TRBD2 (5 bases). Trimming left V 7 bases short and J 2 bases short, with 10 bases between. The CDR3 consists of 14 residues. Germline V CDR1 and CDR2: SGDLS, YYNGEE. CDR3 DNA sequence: TGTGCCAGCGACCGGGAAACTGGGGCCAACGTCCTGACTTTC. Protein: CASDRETGANVLTF.

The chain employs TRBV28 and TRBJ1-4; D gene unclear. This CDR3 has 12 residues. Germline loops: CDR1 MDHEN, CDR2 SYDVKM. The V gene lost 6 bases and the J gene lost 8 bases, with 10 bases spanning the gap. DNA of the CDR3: TGTGCCAGCAGCGGGGTTGGAGAAAAACTGTTTTTT. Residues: CASSGVGEKLFF.

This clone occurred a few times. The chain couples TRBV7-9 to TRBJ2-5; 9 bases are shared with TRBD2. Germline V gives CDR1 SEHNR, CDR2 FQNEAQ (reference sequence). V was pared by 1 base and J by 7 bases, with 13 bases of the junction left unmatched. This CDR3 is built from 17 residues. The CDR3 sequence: CASSLGVSGSAKGTQYF. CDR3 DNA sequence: TGTGCCAGCAGCTTAGGCGTTAGCGGGAGTGCCAAGGGGACCCAGTACTTC.

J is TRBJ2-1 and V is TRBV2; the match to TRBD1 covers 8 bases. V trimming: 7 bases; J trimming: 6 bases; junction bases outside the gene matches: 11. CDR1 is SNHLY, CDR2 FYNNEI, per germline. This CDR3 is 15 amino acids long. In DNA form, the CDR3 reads TGTGCCAGCAAGGAGAGGGACAGGTACCTCAATGAGCAGTTCTTC. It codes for CASKERDRYLNEQFF.

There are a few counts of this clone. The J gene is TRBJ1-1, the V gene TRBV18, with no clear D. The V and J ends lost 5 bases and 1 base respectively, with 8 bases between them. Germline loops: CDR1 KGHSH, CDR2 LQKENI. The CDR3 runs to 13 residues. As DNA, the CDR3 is TGTGCCAGCTCAAGGGAGGAGAACACTGAAGCTTTCTTT. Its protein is CASSREENTEAFF.

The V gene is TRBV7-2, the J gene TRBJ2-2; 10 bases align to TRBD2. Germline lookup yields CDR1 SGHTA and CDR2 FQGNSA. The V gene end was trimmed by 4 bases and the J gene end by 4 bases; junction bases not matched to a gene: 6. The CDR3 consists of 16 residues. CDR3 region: CASSSGLARVTGELFF. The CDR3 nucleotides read TGTGCCAGCAGCTCGGGACTAGCGAGAGTCACCGGGGAGCTGTTTTTT.

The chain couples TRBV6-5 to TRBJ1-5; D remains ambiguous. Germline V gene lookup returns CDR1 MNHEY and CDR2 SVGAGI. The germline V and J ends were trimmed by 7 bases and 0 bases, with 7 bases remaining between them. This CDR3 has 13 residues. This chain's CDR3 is CASKEDSNQPQHF. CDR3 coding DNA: TGTGCCAGCAAAGAGGATAGCAATCAGCCCCAGCATTTT.

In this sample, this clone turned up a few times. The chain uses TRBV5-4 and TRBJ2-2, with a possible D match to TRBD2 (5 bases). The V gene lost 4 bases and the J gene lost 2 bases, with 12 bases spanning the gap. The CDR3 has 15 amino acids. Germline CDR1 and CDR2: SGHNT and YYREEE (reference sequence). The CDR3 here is CASSRDRYNTGELFF. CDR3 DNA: TGTGCCAGCAGCCGGGATAGGTATAACACCGGGGAGCTGTTTTTT.

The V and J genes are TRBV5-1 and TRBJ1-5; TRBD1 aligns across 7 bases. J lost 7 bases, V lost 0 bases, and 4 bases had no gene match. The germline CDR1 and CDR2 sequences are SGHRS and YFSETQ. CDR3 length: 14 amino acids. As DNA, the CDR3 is TGCGCCAGCAGCTTGGGTACAGGGGCACAGCCCCAGCATTTT. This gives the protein CASSLGTGAQPQHF.

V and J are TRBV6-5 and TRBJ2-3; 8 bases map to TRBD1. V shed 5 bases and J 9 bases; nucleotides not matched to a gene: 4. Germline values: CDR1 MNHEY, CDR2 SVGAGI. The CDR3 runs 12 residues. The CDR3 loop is CASSKGQATQYF. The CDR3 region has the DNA TGTGCCAGCAGTAAGGGACAGGCAACGCAGTATTTT.

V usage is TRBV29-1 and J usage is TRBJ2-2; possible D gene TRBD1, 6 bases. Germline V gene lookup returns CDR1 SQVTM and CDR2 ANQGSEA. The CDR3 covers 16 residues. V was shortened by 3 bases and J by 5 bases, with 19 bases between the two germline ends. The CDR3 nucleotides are TGCAGCGTTGAGGGCAGGGCCCCGACAGGAACCGGGGAGCTGTTTTTT. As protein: CSVEGRAPTGTGELFF.

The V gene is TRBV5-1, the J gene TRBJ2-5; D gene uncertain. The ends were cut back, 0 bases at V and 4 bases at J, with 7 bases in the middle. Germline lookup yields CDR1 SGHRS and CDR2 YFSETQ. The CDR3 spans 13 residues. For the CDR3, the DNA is TGCGCCAGCAGCTTGGTGGCTGGAGAGACCCAGTACTTC. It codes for CASSLVAGETQYF.

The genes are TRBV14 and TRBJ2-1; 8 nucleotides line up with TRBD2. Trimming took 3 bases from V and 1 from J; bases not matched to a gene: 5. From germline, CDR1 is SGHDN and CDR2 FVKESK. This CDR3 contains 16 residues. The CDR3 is CASSHAGGWSYNEQFF. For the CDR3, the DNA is TGTGCCAGCAGCCACGCGGGGGGCTGGTCCTACAATGAGCAGTTCTTC.

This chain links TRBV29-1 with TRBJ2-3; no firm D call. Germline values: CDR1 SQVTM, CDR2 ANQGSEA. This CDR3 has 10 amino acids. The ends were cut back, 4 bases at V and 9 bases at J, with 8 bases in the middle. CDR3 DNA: TGCAGCGTTGGGAGCACAACGCAGTATTTT. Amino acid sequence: CSVGSTTQYF.

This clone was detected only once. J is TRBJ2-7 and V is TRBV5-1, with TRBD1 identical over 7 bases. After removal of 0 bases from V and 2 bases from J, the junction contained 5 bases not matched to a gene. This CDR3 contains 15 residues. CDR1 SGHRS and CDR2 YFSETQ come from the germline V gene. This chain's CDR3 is CASSLGQGGTYEQYF. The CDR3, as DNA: TGCGCCAGCAGCTTGGGACAGGGTGGGACCTACGAGCAGTACTTC.